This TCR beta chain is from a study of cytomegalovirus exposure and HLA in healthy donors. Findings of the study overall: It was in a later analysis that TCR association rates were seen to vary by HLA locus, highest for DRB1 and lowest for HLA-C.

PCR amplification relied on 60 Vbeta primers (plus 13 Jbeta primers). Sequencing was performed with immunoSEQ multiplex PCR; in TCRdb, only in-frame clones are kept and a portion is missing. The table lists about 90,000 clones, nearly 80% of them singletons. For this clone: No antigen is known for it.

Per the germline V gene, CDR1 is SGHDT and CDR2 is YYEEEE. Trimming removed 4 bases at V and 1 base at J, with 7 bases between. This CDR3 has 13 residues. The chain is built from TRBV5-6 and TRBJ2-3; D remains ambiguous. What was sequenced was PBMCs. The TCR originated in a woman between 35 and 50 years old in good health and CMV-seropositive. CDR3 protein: CASSRVGTDTQYF. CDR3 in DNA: TGTGCCAGCAGCCGGGTTGGCACAGATACGCAGTATTTT.